This entry is about one TCR beta chain. Through a sample-barcoded 5' primer and a J-beta primer mix, a second PCR was run for roughly 7 to 11 cycles. TCRdb re-derived calls from the 5' RACE reads in MiXCR, one entry per CDR3 protein. The table lists hundreds of thousands of distinct CDR3 sequences, around 50% of them singletons. The data are from a study of blood T cells in healthy people across ages. V lost 0 bases, J lost 11 bases, and 16 bases stayed unmatched. Germline loops: CDR1 DFQATT, CDR2 SNEGSKA (reference sequence). The CDR3 runs 16 residues. The origin of this receptor is an elderly man in good health. This sequence joins TRBV20-1 and TRBJ2-5, with 9 nucleotides matching TRBD2. The sequenced material came from blood. CDR3 sequence: CSARDLSSGSHNEQYF. The CDR3 region has the DNA TGCAGTGCTAGAGATCTAAGTAGCGGGAGCCACAATGAGCAGTACTTC.